The 4 T cell receptor beta chains below all came from one sample that was sequenced in a study of blood T cell repertoires in COVID-19. Repertoires were generated with immunoSEQ multiplex PCR, while TCRdb's copy carries only in-frame clones and drops some. This sample has 200,000 to 300,000 clones, with more than 80% found just once. Sequences were obtained from peripheral blood. The receptors were sampled from a woman between 35 and 50 years old with acute or convalescent COVID-19.

The V call is TRBV13, the J call TRBJ1-2, with D unclear. From germline, CDR1 is PRHDT and CDR2 FYEKMQ (reference sequence). CDR3 length: 14 amino acids. V was clipped by 0 bases and J by 0 bases, with 5 bases between them. In DNA, the CDR3 is TGTGCCAGCAGCTTAGGCAGATCTAACTATGGCTACACCTTC. Its translation is CASSLGRSNYGYTF.

The J gene is TRBJ1-2, the V gene TRBV18; D uncertain. This CDR3 comprises 17 residues. V lost 4 bases and J lost 0, with 18 bases in between. CDR1 KGHSH and CDR2 LQKENI come from the germline V gene. Here the CDR3 reads CASSLRRAGGTNYGYTF. The CDR3, as DNA: TGTGCCAGCTCACTCCGCCGGGCAGGAGGAACTAACTATGGCTACACCTTC.

In this sample, this clone turned up a few times. The chain couples TRBV6-5 to TRBJ2-5; TRBD2 agrees at 8 bases. Germline CDR1 and CDR2: MNHEY and SVGAGI. The CDR3 contains 14 residues. With 7 bases clipped from V and 3 bases from J, the junction kept 7 bases outside the gene matches. For the CDR3, the DNA is TGTGCCAGCACCCGGGGGGGCGTGGAAGAGACCCAGTACTTC. It is translated as CASTRGGVEETQYF.

The rearrangement uses TRBV3-1 (or the pseudogene TRBV3-2) and TRBJ2-2, with TRBD2 as a possible D gene (6 bases). The CDR3 is made up of 15 amino acids. V was shortened by 4 bases and J by 0 bases, with 9 bases between the two germline ends. Germline assignment: CDR1 LGHDT and CDR2 YNNKEL (reference sequence). In DNA form, the CDR3 reads TGTGCCAGCAGCCTGGAGGGAGCGAACACCGGGGAGCTGTTTTTT. It specifies CASSLEGANTGELFF.